The source of this TCR beta chain is a study of long-term antiretroviral therapy in people with HIV. General study findings and limits: It was not possible to obtain data on ART adherence, viral resistance or therapy changes.

immunoSEQ v3.0 was run at survey level. Produced via immunoSEQ multiplex PCR; TCRdb's table is partial and in-frame only. In the table there are around 32,000 clones, 90% of which are singletons. This clone was seen more than once but under ten times. Its cognate antigen is unknown. V was clipped by 1 base and J by 3 bases; unmatched bases: 9. The CDR3 is 17 residues long. The germline gives CDR1 SGHNT, CDR2 YYREEE (reference sequence). The material was unsorted PBMCs, obtained 3.2 years before starting antiretroviral therapy. The chain recombines TRBV5-4 with TRBJ2-2; 7 positions agree with TRBD2. The sequence was obtained from a man aged 50-60 years with HIV. The CDR3 spells CASSLRLAGVYTGELFF. In DNA, the CDR3 is TGTGCCAGCAGCTTGCGTTTGGCGGGGGTGTACACCGGGGAGCTGTTTTTT.